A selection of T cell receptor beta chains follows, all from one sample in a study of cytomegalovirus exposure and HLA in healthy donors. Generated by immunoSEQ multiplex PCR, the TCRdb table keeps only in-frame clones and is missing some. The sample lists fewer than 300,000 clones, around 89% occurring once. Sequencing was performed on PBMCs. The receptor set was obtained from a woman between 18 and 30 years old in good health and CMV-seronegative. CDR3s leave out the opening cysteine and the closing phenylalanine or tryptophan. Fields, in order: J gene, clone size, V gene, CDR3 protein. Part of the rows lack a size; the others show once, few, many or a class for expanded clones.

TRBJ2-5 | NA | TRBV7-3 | ASSLLAGLQETQY
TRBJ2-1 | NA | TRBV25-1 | ASRKDTQPGNEQF
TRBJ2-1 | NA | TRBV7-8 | ASSSAGTSNEQF
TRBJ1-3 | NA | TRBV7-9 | ASSFGGMGNTIY
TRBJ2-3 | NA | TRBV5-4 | ASSLLAGGGVTDTQY
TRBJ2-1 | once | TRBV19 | ASSITSGLSVSYNEQF
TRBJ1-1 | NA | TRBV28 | ASRQGLMNTEAF
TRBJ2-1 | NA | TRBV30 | AWRAGGGRPYNEQF
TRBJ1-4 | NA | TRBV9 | ASSGGQGNEKLF
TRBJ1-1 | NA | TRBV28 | ASSRSIGWRAMNTEAF
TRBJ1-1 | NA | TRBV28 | AIRIRGTEAF
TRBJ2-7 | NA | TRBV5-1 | ASTGTGGRYEQY
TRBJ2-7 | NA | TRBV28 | ASSLTGKSYEQY
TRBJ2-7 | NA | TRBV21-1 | ASSKRQSYEQY
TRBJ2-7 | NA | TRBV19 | ASSRQGQSYEQY
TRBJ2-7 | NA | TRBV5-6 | ASSPPSGRASEQY
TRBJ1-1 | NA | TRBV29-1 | SVDKNTEAF
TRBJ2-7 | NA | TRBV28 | ASSLRSGNDEQY
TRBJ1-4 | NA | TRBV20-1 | SAEQDEKLF
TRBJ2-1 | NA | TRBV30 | AWTGAFEQF
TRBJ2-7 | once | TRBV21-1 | AVPEGPSRNEQY
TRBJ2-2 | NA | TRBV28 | ASNSGQRNTGELF
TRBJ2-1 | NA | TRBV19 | ASSLVGGGSGRYNEQF
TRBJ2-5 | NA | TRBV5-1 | ASSLSPGGEETQY
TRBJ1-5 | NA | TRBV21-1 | ASSKEFAWARQVQPQH
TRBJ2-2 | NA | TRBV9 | ASSQLAGVGTGELF
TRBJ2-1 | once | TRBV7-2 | ASSPGLVPNEQF
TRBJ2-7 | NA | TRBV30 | AWSVEGQLAYEQY
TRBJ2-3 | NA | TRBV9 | ASSSRDYDTDTQY
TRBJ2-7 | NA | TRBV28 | ASSSIGDSPYEQY
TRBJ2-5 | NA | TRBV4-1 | ASSQVAGGFSTTLETQY
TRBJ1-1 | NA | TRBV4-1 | ASSQSRDSLMNTEAF
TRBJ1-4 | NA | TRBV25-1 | ASSPGQGYEKLF
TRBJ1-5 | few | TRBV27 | ASSPAGQPQH
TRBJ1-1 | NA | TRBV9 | ASSVDRGTEAF
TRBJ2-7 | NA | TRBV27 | ATQEPGLGNEQY
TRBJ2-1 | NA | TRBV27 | ASSVSSNLYNEQF
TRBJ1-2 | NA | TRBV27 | ASLGLVYGYT
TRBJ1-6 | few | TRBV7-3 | ASSLLGAANSPLH
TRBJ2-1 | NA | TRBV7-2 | ASSLPGRASNEQF
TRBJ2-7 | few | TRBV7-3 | ASSLGQGLSYEQY
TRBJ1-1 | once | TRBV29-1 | SVEAQKAF
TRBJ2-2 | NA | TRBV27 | ATRPPGVHTGELF
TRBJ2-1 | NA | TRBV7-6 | ASSLVGTSGRNEQF
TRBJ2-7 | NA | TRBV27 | ASSRDRAHYEQY